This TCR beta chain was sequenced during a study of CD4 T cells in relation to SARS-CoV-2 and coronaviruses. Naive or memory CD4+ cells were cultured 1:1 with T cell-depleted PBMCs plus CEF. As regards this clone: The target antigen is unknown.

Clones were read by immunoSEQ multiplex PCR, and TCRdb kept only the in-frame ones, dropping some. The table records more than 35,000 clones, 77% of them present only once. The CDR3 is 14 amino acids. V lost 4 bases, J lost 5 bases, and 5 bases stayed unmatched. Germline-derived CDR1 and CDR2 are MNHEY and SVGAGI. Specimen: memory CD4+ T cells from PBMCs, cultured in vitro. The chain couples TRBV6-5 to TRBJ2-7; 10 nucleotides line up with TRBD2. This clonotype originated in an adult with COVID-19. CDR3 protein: CASSSVLAGNEQYF. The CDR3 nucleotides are TGTGCCAGCAGTTCCGTACTAGCGGGAAACGAGCAGTACTTC.